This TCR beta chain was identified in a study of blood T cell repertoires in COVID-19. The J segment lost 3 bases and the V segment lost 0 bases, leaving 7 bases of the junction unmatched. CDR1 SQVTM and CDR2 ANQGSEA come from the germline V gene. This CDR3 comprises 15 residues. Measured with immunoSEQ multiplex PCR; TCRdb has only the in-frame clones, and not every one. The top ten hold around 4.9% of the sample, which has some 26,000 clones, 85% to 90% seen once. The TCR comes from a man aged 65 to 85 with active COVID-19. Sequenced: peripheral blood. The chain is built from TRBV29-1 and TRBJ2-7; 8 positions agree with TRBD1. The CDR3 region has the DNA TGCAGCGTTGAAGATCGTGGGACAGGCGACTACGAGCAGTACTTC. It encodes CSVEDRGTGDYEQYF.